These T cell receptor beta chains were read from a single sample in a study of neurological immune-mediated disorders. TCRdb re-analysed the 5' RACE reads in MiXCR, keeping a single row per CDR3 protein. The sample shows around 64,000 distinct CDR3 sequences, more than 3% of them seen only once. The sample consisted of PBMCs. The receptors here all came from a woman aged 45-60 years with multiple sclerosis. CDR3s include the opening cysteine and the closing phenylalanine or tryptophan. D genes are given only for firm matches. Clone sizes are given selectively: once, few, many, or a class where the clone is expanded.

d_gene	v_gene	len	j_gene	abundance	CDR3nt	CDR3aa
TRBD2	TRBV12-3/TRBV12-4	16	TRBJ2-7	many	TGTGCCAGCAGTCCCTGGACTAGCGGGAAGGGCTACGAGCAGTACTTC	CASSPWTSGKGYEQYF
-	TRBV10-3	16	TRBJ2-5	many	TGTGCCATCAGTGAGTCTACTAGCCAACCTGTAAAGACCCAGTACTTC	CAISESTSQPVKTQYF
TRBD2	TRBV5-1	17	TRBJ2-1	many	TGCGCCAGCAGCATTAGACTAGCGGGAGGGCCTTACAATGAGCAGTTCTTC	CASSIRLAGGPYNEQFF
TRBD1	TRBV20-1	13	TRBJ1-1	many	TGCAGTGCCGGACAGGGGCTGTCCACTGAAGCTTTCTTT	CSAGQGLSTEAFF
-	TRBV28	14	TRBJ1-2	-	TGTGCCAGCACCCCTCCCGGACGGAACTATGGCTACACCTTC	CASTPPGRNYGYTF
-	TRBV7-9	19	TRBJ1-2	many	TGTGCCAGCAGCTTGTGGGGGGGGCGACGGCTACACCTAAACGGAGACTACACCTTC	CASSLWGGRRLHLNGDYTF
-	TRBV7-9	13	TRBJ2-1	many	TGTGCCAGCAGCTTAGTTCAGGGAGGTGAGCAGTTCTTC	CASSLVQGGEQFF
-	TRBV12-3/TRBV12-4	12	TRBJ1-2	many	TGTGCCAGCAGTTTAACCAATTATGGCTACACCTTC	CASSLTNYGYTF
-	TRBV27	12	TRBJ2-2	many	TGTGCCAGCAGTTTTATTGCAGGGGAGCTGTTTTTT	CASSFIAGELFF
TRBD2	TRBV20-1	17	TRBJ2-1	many	TGCAGTGCTCCCAACTTATCGGGGCGGGAGTCGTACAATGAGCAGTTCTTC	CSAPNLSGRESYNEQFF
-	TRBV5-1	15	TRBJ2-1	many	TGCGCCAGCAGCTATGACCCCCGGAGATACAATGAGCAGTTCTTC	CASSYDPRRYNEQFF
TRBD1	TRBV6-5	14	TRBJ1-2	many	TGTGCCAGCAGTCGCGGACAGGGGGCCTATGGCTACACCTTC	CASSRGQGAYGYTF
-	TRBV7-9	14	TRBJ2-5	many	TGTGCCAGCAGCTTATCCGGGGCCGAAGAGACCCAGTACTTC	CASSLSGAEETQYF
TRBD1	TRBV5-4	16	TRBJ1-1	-	TGTGCCAGCAGCTTGAGCGTAACAGGGGGCCGGGCTGAAGCTTTCTTT	CASSLSVTGGRAEAFF
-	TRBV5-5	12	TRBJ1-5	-	TGTGCCAGCAGCTGGCGCAATAAGACCCAGAATTTT	CASSWRNKTQNF
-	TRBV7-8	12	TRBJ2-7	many	TGTGCCAGCAGCAAAACCGGCTACGAGCAGTACTTC	CASSKTGYEQYF
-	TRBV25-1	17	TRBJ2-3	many	TGTGCCAGCAGTGAAGAAGCGGGGACAGTGAGCACAGATACGCAGTATTTT	CASSEEAGTVSTDTQYF
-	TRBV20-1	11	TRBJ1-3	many	TGCAGTTCCCATCTTGGAAACACCATATATTTT	CSSHLGNTIYF